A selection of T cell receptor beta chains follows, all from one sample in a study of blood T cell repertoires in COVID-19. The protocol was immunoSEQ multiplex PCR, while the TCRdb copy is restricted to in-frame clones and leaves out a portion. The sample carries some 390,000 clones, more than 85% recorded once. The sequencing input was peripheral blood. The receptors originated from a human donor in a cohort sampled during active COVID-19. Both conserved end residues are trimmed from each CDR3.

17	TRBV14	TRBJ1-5	ASSQGGTEQFFSNQPQH
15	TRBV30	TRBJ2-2	AWSGLAGYSGTGELF
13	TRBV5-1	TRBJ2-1	ASSLAQGSYNEQF
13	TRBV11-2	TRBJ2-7	ASSFTGILSYEQY
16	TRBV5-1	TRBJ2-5	ASSRGGSGGRSQETQY
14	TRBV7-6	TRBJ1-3	ASSFYFMSSGNTIY
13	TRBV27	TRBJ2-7	ASSSFGTGSYEQY
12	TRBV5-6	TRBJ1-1	ASSLVDRNTEAF
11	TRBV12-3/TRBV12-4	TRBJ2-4	ASRRLAEGIQY
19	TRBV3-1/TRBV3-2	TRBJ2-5	ASSQDLPASGGAKDAETQY
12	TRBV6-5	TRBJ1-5	ASITGFSNQPQH
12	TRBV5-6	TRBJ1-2	ASKVTGPRDGYT
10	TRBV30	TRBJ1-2	AWADRDYGYT
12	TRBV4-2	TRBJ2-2	ASSLDRAIGELF
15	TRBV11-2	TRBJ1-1	ASSFLTGGAGRAEAF
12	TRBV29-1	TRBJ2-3	SAGTGVGTDTQY
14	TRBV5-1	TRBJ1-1	ASSLNGQGWITEAF
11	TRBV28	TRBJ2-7	ASSHTDLYEQY
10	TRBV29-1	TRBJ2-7	SVDTIGNEQY
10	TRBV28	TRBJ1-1	ASRPPDTEAF
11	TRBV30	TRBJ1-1	AWGWRVDTEAF
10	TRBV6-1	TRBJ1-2	ASSEAQGGYT
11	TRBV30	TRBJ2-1	AWSALFLGAQF
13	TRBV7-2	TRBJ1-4	ASSSRQGSNEKLF
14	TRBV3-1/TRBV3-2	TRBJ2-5	ASSPDGGTWEETQY
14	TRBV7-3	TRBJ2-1	ASSLSPGTVFNEQF
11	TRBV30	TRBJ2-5	AWSALAGETQY
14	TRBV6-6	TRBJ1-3	ASSWIAGTEGNTIY
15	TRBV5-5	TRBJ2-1	ASSPPSGEPSYNEQF
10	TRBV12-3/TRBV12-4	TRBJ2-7	ASTKGVYEQY
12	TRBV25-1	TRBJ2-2	ASSAISDTGELF
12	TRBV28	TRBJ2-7	ASSLPGSAYEQY
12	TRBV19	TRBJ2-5	ASSIGWRGGTQY
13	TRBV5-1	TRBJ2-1	ASSTQRGPYNEQF
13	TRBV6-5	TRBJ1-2	ASSYNTAPNYGYT
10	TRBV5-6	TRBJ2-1	ASSLGAGEQF
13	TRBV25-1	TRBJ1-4	ASSASTGPNEKLF
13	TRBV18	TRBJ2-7	ASSPGTGELDEQY
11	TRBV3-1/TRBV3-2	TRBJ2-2	ASSQARVGELF
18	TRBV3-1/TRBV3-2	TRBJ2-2	ASSQTGTRRTSGRIGELF
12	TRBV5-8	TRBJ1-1	ASSIQGRGTEAF
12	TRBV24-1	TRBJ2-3	ATSDLRWGPWRY
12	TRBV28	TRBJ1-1	ASSSTPGDTEAF
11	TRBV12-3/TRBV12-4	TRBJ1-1	ASSFQDSAEAF
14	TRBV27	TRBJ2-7	ASSGQADPSSYEQY
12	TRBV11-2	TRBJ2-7	ASSWGLAGYEQY
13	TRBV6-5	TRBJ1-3	ASSYSNPTADTIY
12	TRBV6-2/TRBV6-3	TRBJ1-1	ASSPWDLADEAF
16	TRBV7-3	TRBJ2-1	ASSLSSPSGTLYNEQF
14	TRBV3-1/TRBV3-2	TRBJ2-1	ASSQEMAGLYNEQF
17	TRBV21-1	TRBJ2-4	ASSKKRDTGDLAKNIQY
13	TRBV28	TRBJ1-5	ASRSDGEVDQPQH
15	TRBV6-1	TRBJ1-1	ASSEALPRQLNTEAF
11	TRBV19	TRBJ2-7	ATSVGLSYEQY